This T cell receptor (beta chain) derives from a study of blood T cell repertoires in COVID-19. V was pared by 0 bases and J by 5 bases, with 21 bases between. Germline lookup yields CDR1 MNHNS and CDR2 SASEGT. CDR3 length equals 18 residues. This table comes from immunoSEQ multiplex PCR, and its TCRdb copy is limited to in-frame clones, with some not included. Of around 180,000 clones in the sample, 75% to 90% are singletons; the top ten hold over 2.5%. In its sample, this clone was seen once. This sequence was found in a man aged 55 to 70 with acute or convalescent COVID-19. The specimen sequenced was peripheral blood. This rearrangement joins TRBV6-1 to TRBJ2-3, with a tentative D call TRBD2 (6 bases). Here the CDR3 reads CASSEASWRGWMGDTQYF. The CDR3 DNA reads TGTGCCAGCAGTGAAGCGAGTTGGAGGGGTTGGATGGGAGATACGCAGTATTTT.